The present T cell receptor (beta chain) was sequenced within a study of cytomegalovirus exposure and HLA in healthy donors. Study results and limitations: Prior analysis indicated that the majority of TCR beta V segments exhibited productivity approximately 90% or approximately 30% of the time. The CMV antigen specificity of a few CMV-associated chains was confirmed through in vitro analysis.

The primer mix had 60 Vbeta and 13 Jbeta primers. The data were produced by immunoSEQ multiplex PCR, yet TCRdb's version contains in-frame clones alone and is incomplete. The data contain some 100,000 clones, 65% to 90% of them seen just once; the ten biggest clones take up 1.2%. Of note for this clone: Its antigen is not known.

The junction had 12 bases not matched to a gene; V was cut back by 8 bases and J by 9 bases. This CDR3 comprises 13 residues. Per germline, CDR1 SNHLY and CDR2 FYNNEI. Sequenced: PBMCs. V is TRBV2 and J is TRBJ2-7; TRBD2 agrees at 8 bases. The origin of this receptor is a woman aged 18-35 years in good health and CMV-seronegative. The CDR3 protein is CASSRQGAGGQYF. In nucleotides, the CDR3 is TGTGCCAGCTCCCGGCAAGGGGCGGGGGGGCAGTACTTC. Using reference TRBV2 and TRBJ2-7 for the parts outside the CDR3, the full variable domain is EPEVTQTPSHQVTQMGQEVILRCVPISNHLYFYWYRQILGQKVEFLVSFYNNEISEKSEIFDDQFSVERPDGSNFTLKIRSTKLEDSAMYFCASSRQGAGGQYFGPGTRLTVT.